In this sample, the clone carrying this TCR beta chain turned up many times. Its antigen remains unknown. Trimming took 5 bases from V and 0 from J, leaving 14 bases between them. This CDR3 spans 15 amino acids. CDR1 SEHNR and CDR2 FQNEAQ come from the germline V gene (reference sequence). This record belongs to a study of read filtering for tumor transcriptome and immune sequencing. On the study more broadly: After DNase treatment, RNA was made into whole-transcriptome libraries.

Overall study findings and caveats: Sorted CD138-negative bone marrow cells were not purified T cells. Roughly four fifths of IR-seq clonotypes had one read, totaling about 3.5% of reads; RNA-seq: 74.6% and 44.6%. Even smaller IR-seq throughput identified most shared clonotypes.

Molecular barcoded adaptors covering alpha/delta and beta/gamma chains were used on 400 to 450 ng RNA. Each CDR3 protein gets one entry after TCRdb re-called the reads with MiXCR. The sample carries around 130,000 distinct CDR3 sequences, approximately 13% recorded once. This chain connects TRBV7-9 to TRBJ2-7, with a tentative D call TRBD2 (6 bases). The clonotype was recovered from a donor older than 35 with multiple myeloma. The sequencing input was a population of CD138-negative cells sorted from bone marrow. The CDR3 protein is CASSRAAGSSYEQYF. CDR3 in DNA: TGTGCCAGCAGCCGGGCAGCGGGCAGCTCCTACGAGCAGTACTTC.